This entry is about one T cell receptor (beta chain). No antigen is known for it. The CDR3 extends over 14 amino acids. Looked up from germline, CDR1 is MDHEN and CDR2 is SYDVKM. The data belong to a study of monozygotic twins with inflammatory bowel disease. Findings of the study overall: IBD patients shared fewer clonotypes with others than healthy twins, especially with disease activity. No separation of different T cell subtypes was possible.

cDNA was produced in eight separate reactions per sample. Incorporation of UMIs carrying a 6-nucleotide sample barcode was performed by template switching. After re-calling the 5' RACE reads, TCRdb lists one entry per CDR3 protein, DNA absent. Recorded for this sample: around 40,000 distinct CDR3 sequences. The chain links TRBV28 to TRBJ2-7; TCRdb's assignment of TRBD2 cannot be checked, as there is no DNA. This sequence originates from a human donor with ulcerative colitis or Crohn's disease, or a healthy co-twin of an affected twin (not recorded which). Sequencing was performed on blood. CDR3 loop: CASRSSGMSYEQYF.